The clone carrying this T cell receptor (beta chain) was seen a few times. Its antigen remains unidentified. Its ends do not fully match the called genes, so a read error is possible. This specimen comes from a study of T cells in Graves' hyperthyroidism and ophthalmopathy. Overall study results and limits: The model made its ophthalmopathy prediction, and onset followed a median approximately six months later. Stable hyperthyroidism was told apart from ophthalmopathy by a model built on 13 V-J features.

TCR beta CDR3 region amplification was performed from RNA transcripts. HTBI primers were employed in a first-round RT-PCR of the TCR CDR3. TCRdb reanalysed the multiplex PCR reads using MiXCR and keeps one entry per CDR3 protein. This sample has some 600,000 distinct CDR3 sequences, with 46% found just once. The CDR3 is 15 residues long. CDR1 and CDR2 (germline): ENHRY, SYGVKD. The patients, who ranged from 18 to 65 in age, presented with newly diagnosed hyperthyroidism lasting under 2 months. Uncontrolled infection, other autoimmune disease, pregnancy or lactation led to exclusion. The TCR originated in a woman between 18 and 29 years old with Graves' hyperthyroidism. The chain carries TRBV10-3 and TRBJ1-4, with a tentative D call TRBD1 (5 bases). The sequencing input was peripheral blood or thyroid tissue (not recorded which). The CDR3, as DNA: TGTGCCAGCAGTGGAAAGACAGCACCTAATGAAAAACTGTTTTTT. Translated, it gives CASSGKTAPNEKLFF.